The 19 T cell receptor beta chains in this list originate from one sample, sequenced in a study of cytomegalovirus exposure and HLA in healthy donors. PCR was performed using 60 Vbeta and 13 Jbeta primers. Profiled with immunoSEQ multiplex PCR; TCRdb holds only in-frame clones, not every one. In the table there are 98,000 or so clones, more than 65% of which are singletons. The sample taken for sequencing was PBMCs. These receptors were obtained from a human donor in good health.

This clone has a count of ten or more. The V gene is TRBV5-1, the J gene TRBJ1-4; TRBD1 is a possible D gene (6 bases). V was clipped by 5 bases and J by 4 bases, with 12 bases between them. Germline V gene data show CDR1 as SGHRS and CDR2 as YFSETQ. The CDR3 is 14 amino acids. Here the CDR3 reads CASRRDNSNEKLFF. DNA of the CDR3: TGCGCCAGCAGACGGGACAATAGTAATGAAAAACTGTTTTTT.

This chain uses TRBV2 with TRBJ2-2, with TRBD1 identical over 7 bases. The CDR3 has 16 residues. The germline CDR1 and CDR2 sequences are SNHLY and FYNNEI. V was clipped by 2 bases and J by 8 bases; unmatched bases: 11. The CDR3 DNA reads TGTGCCAGCAGTGAAATGACAGGGTATTACAAGGGGGAGCTGTTTTTT. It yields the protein CASSEMTGYYKGELFF.

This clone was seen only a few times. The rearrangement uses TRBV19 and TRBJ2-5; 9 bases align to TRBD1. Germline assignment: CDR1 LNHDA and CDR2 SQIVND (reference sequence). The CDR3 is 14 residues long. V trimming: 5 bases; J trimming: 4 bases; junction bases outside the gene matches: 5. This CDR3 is CASSSTGGGETQYF. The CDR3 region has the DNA TGTGCCAGTAGTTCGACAGGGGGGGGAGAGACCCAGTACTTC.

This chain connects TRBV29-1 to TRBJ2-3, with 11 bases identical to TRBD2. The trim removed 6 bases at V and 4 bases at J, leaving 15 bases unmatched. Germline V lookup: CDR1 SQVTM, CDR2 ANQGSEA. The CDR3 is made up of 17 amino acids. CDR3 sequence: CSVLGEVLAGVSDTQYF. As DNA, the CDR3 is TGCAGCGTGCTCGGGGAAGTACTAGCGGGAGTTTCAGATACGCAGTATTTT.

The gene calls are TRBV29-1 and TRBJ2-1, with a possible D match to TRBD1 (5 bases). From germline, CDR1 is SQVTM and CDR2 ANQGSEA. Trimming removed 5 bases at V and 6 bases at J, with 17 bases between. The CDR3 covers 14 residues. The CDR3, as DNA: TGCAGCGTTCAAGGGGTCAGGGTGAGCAATGAGCAGTTCTTC. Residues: CSVQGVRVSNEQFF.

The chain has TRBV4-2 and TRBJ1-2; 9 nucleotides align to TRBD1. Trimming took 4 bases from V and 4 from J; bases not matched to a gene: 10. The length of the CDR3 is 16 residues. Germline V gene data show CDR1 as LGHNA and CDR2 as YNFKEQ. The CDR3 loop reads CASSRDRTGDRYGYTF. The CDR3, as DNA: TGTGCCAGCAGCCGGGACAGGACAGGGGATCGCTATGGCTACACCTTC.

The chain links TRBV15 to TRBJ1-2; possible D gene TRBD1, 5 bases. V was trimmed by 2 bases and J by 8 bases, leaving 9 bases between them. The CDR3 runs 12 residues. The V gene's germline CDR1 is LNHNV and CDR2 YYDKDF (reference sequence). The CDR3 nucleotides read TGTGCCACCAGCAGATTAGGGGAAGGCTACACCTTC. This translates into CATSRLGEGYTF.

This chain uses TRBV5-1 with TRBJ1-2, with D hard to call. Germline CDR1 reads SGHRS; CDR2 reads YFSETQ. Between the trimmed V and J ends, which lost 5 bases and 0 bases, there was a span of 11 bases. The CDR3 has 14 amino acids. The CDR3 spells CASSQSQPNYGYTF. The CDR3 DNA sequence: TGCGCCAGCAGTCAGTCACAGCCTAACTATGGCTACACCTTC.

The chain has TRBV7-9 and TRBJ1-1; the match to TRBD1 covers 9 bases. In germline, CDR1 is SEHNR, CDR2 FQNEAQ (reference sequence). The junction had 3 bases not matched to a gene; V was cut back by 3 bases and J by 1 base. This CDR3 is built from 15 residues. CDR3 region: CASSFTGGSNTEAFF. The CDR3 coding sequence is TGTGCCAGCAGCTTTACAGGGGGCTCGAACACTGAAGCTTTCTTT.

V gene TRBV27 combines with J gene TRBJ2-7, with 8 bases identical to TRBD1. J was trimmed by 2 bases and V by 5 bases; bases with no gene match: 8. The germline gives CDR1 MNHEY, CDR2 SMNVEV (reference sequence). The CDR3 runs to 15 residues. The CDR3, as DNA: TGTGCCAGCAGTCCCCGGGACAGGATTACCTACGAGCAGTACTTC. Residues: CASSPRDRITYEQYF.

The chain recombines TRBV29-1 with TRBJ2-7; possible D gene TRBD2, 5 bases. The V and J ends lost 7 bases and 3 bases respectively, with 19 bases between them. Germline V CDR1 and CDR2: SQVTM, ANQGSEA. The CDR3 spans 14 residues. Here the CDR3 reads CSASEGGQNYEQYF. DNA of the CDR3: TGCAGCGCTTCCGAGGGCGGTCAAAACTACGAGCAGTACTTC.

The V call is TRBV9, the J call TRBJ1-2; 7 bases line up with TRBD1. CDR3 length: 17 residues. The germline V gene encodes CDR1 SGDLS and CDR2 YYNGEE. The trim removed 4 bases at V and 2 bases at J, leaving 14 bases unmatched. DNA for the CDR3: TGTGCCAGCAGCACAGGGACAGTGGTTATACCGAACTATGGCTACACCTTC. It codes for CASSTGTVVIPNYGYTF.

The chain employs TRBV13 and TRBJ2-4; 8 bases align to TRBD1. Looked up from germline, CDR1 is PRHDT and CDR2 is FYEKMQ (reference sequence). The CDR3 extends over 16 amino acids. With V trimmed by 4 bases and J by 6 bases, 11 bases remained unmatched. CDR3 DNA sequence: TGTGCCAGCAGCTCCTCAGGGGGCGCAAAGATAAACATTCAGTACTTC. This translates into CASSSSGGAKINIQYF.

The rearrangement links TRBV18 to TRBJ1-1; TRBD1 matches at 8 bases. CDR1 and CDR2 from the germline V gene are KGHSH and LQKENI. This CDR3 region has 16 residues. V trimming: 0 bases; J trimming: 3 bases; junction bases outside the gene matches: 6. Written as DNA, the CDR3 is TGTGCCAGCTCACCACCCTTCGGACAGGGCGACACTGAAGCTTTCTTT. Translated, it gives CASSPPFGQGDTEAFF.

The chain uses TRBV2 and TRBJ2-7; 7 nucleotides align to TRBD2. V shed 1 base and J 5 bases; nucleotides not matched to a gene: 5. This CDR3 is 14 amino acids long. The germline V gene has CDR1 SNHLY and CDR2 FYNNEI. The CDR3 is CASSEEGLTNEQYF. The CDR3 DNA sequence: TGTGCCAGCAGTGAAGAGGGACTAACTAACGAGCAGTACTTC.

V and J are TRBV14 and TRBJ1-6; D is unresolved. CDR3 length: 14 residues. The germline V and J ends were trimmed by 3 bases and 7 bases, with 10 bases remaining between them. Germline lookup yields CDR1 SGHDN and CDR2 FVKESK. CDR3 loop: CASSQLGFNSPLHF. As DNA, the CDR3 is TGTGCCAGCAGCCAGCTCGGTTTCAATTCACCCCTCCACTTT.

The CDR3, as DNA: TGTGCCAGCAGCGTAGTGGCAGAATATAATTCACCCCTCCACTTT. This gives the protein CASSVVAEYNSPLHF. V is TRBV9 and J is TRBJ1-6; no firm D call. Trimming cost V 0 bases and J 4 bases, with 8 bases left between them. Germline lookup yields CDR1 SGDLS and CDR2 YYNGEE. The CDR3 totals 15 residues.

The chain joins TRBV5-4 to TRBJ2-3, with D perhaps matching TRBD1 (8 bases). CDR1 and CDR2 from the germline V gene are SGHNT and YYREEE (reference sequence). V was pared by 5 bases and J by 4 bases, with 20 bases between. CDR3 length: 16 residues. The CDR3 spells CASRSRQGRDPDTQYF. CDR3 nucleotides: TGTGCCAGCAGATCCCGACAGGGGAGGGATCCAGATACGCAGTATTTT.

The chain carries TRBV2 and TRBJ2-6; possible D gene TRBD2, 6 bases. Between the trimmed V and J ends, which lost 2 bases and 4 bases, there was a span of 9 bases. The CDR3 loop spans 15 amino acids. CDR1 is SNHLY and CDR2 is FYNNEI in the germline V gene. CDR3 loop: CASSERGSGANVLTF. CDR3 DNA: TGTGCCAGCAGTGAACGGGGGTCCGGGGCCAACGTCCTGACTTTC.